Listed below are T cell receptor beta chains from one sample, sequenced in a study of blood T cell repertoires in COVID-19. Using immunoSEQ multiplex PCR, the repertoire was profiled, and TCRdb retains in-frame clones only, with some absent. This table holds 100,000 to 120,000 clones, 80% to 90% found once. The material sequenced was peripheral blood. Receptor source: a woman in her sixties or seventies with acute or convalescent COVID-19. CDR3s leave out the opening cysteine and the closing phenylalanine or tryptophan.

V gene: TRBV6-6
J gene: TRBJ2-7
CDR3 protein: ASSYSSGRSQY

V gene: TRBV3-1/TRBV3-2
J gene: TRBJ1-6
CDR3 protein: ASSQDLVRSSSYNSPLH

V gene: TRBV11-3
J gene: TRBJ1-6
CDR3 protein: ASTSAGTGFSKPLH

V gene: TRBV6-6
J gene: TRBJ1-2
CDR3 protein: ASSYADRPYGYT

V gene: TRBV11-2
J gene: TRBJ2-7
CDR3 protein: ASSFTGGYEQY

V gene: TRBV11-1
J gene: TRBJ1-1
CDR3 protein: ASSLAASTEAF

V gene: TRBV7-2
J gene: TRBJ2-7
CDR3 protein: ASSVIAGGSDEQY

V gene: TRBV18
J gene: TRBJ1-6
CDR3 protein: ASSPGTGENSPLH

V gene: TRBV5-1
J gene: TRBJ1-1
CDR3 protein: ASSELGPEDTEAF

V gene: TRBV7-2
J gene: TRBJ2-3
CDR3 protein: ASRRGLAGGVSTDTQY

V gene: TRBV7-3
J gene: TRBJ1-1
CDR3 protein: ASSPTPAGGSTEAF

V gene: TRBV15
J gene: TRBJ2-2
CDR3 protein: ATSPSTSSTGELF

V gene: TRBV6-6
J gene: TRBJ1-1
CDR3 protein: ASSSGGLNTEAF

V gene: TRBV19
J gene: TRBJ1-1
CDR3 protein: ASSIGQGANTEAF

V gene: TRBV18
J gene: TRBJ1-1
CDR3 protein: ASSKGVTENTEAF

V gene: TRBV30
J gene: TRBJ2-1
CDR3 protein: AWAKGGYNEQF

V gene: TRBV19
J gene: TRBJ1-4
CDR3 protein: ASTISVVRNEKLF

V gene: TRBV11-3
J gene: TRBJ1-1
CDR3 protein: ASSLEFARNTEAF

V gene: TRBV4-3
J gene: TRBJ2-5
CDR3 protein: ASSLEATGQETQY

V gene: TRBV10-1
J gene: TRBJ1-1
CDR3 protein: ASSWTEMNTEAF

V gene: TRBV5-6
J gene: TRBJ1-2
CDR3 protein: ASSFAGGDYGYT

V gene: TRBV20-1
J gene: TRBJ1-6
CDR3 protein: SASSQGDGSPLH

V gene: TRBV11-3
J gene: TRBJ1-2
CDR3 protein: ASSARGGYGYT

V gene: TRBV30
J gene: TRBJ2-5
CDR3 protein: AWSVGTGQETQY

V gene: TRBV7-2
J gene: TRBJ1-3
CDR3 protein: ASTRRQGDPSSGNTIY

V gene: TRBV19
J gene: TRBJ1-1
CDR3 protein: ASSPSPGQGGTEAF

V gene: TRBV3-1/TRBV3-2
J gene: TRBJ2-2
CDR3 protein: ASSPQGRLGAGELF

V gene: TRBV19
J gene: TRBJ2-7
CDR3 protein: ASSTDFVQY

V gene: TRBV5-1
J gene: TRBJ1-1
CDR3 protein: ASSLQGGENTEAF

V gene: TRBV7-9
J gene: TRBJ1-5
CDR3 protein: ASSLVAGGDNQPQH

V gene: TRBV7-9
J gene: TRBJ1-3
CDR3 protein: ASSPRLQTGGSGNTIY

V gene: TRBV20-1
J gene: TRBJ2-1
CDR3 protein: SASLAGGFGRNEQF

V gene: TRBV27
J gene: TRBJ1-2
CDR3 protein: ASRFTGGGYT

V gene: TRBV7-2
J gene: TRBJ1-5
CDR3 protein: ASSFGGGARSNQPQH

V gene: TRBV5-1
J gene: TRBJ2-1
CDR3 protein: ASSLRQGSGNEQF

V gene: TRBV2
J gene: TRBJ1-5
CDR3 protein: ASSVSRGQGQPQH

V gene: TRBV24-1
J gene: TRBJ1-2
CDR3 protein: ATSDYAPGTGGGYT

V gene: TRBV5-8
J gene: TRBJ1-1
CDR3 protein: ASSFQSRGAEAF

V gene: TRBV18
J gene: TRBJ2-3
CDR3 protein: ASSPGLAGGPGDTQY

V gene: TRBV9
J gene: TRBJ2-2
CDR3 protein: ASSATSGGNTGELF

V gene: TRBV2
J gene: TRBJ1-2
CDR3 protein: ASSVQGPYYGYT

V gene: TRBV4-3
J gene: TRBJ1-3
CDR3 protein: ASSQRSAGGNTIY

V gene: TRBV6-5
J gene: TRBJ1-5
CDR3 protein: ASSSRDSYNQPQH

V gene: TRBV9
J gene: TRBJ1-2
CDR3 protein: ASSPIGGAYGYT

V gene: TRBV5-1
J gene: TRBJ1-5
CDR3 protein: ASSLDGRGLNQPQH

V gene: TRBV10-3
J gene: TRBJ1-2
CDR3 protein: AISSDGVRGYT

V gene: TRBV7-2
J gene: TRBJ2-1
CDR3 protein: ASRAGLFNEQF